The clone carrying this T cell receptor (beta chain) was seen at least ten times. Its matching antigen is unknown. Germline V gene lookup returns CDR1 SGHTA and CDR2 FQGTGA. V shed 6 bases, J shed 6 bases, and the junction held 9 bases outside the gene matches. The CDR3 runs to 16 residues. This record belongs to a study of T cells in Graves' hyperthyroidism and ophthalmopathy. On the study more broadly: Once the initial diagnosis was made, peripheral blood was obtained before any treatment. Notes on the study in general: In validation, the model predicted ophthalmopathy. These predictions came a median roughly six months before onset. Most thyroid clonotypes expanded above 0.001 were also detected in blood.

RNA transcripts served as the template for amplifying TCR beta CDR3 regions. RT-PCR in the first round (using the HTBI primer set) targeted the TCR CDR3. TCRdb re-analysed the multiplex PCR reads in MiXCR, keeping a single row per CDR3 protein. The table records around 400,000 distinct CDR3 sequences, approximately 25% of them present only once. This sequence originates from a man aged 45-60 years with Graves' hyperthyroidism. This chain joins TRBV7-3 and TRBJ2-3, with 13 bases lining up with TRBD2. Source material: blood. The CDR3 is CASSSGLAGAADTQYF. CDR3 in DNA: TGTGCCAGCAGTTCAGGACTAGCGGGAGCGGCGGATACGCAGTATTTT.